The source of this T cell receptor (beta chain) is a study of OX40 agonist ivuxolimab in advanced cancers. Study-wide context: The dose-escalation group included hepatocellular carcinoma, melanoma, renal cell carcinoma and head and neck cancer. Whole-study results and caveats: There were also nonresponders showing low normalized T-cell clonal expansion. Among expanded peripheral T cells, antigen specificity went undetermined.

The method was immunoSEQ multiplex PCR; TCRdb's version includes in-frame clones alone and lacks a portion of them. Counted here are tens of thousands of clones, about 92% occurring once; the ten biggest clones make up 0.33%. This clone was counted a single time. Its matching antigen is unknown. The sequences come from CD4+ or CD8+ T cells sorted from blood, collected in a trial of the OX40 agonist ivuxolimab. This sequence was found in an adult with an advanced solid tumor such as melanoma, head and neck, liver or kidney cancer.

CDR3 sequence: CASRGGRVNTEAFF. The CDR3, as DNA: TGTGCCAGCAGGGGAGGGAGAGTGAACACTGAAGCTTTCTTT. The rearrangement uses TRBV25-1 and TRBJ1-1; D is unresolved. Trimming took 6 bases from V and 0 from J, leaving 11 bases between them. The CDR3 loop spans 14 amino acids. Germline V gene data show CDR1 as MGHDK and CDR2 as SYGVNS.